Listed below are T cell receptor beta chains from one sample, sequenced in a study of blood T cells in healthy people across ages. TCRdb re-analysed the 5' RACE reads in MiXCR, keeping a single row per CDR3 protein. The sample records 650,000 to 800,000 distinct CDR3 sequences, around 43% being singletons. The sample taken for sequencing was blood. Receptors originate from a man aged 55 to 70 in good health. CDR3s include the opening cysteine and the closing phenylalanine or tryptophan. The D gene is left open where the match is weak. Expanded clones get a size class; other rows say once, few or many, or leave the size out.

V gene,clone size,D gene,J gene,CDR3 protein,CDR3 DNA
TRBV12-3/TRBV12-4,-,-,TRBJ1-2,CASSLTPVNYGYTF,TGTGCCAGCAGTTTGACCCCGGTGAACTATGGCTACACCTTC
TRBV20-1,-,TRBD2,TRBJ2-1,CSAILAFDEQFF,TGCAGTGCGATACTAGCGTTCGATGAGCAGTTCTTC
TRBV12-3/TRBV12-4,few,TRBD1,TRBJ2-1,CASSLGDRSANEQFF,TGTGCCAGCAGTTTGGGGGACAGGTCGGCGAATGAGCAGTTCTTC
TRBV3-1,few,-,TRBJ1-1,CASSQSLPVKNTEAFF,TGTGCCAGCAGCCAAAGCCTGCCCGTCAAGAACACTGAAGCTTTCTTT
TRBV27,-,-,TRBJ1-6,CASSLAGASGPLHF,TGTGCCAGCAGTTTAGCAGGGGCTAGCGGGCCCCTCCACTTT
TRBV5-1,-,TRBD2,TRBJ2-1,CASSLSSGGFNEQFF,TGCGCCAGCAGCTTATCTAGCGGGGGGTTCAATGAGCAGTTCTTC
TRBV6-2/TRBV6-3,few,TRBD1,TRBJ2-1,CASSYPTGQPNNEQFF,TGTGCCAGCAGTTACCCCACGGGACAGCCCAACAATGAGCAGTTCTTC
TRBV6-2/TRBV6-3,few,-,TRBJ1-2,CASSTPGKGYTF,TGTGCCAGCAGCACGCCTGGAAAGGGCTACACCTTC
TRBV2,few,-,TRBJ1-1,CASSESGNEAFF,TGTGCCAGCAGTGAATCCGGGAATGAAGCTTTCTTT
TRBV7-7,few,TRBD2,TRBJ2-5,CASSLTGTSSETQYF,TGTGCCAGCAGCCTAACCGGGACTAGTTCCGAGACCCAGTACTTC
TRBV20-1,-,-,TRBJ2-4,CSARTSLGAKNIQYF,TGCAGTGCTAGAACCAGTCTCGGGGCCAAAAACATTCAGTACTTC
TRBV20-1,-,-,TRBJ2-3,CSAREGQVAIRDTQYF,TGCAGTGCTAGAGAAGGCCAGGTGGCTATCCGGGATACGCAGTATTTT
TRBV6-5,-,TRBD2,TRBJ2-1,CASSYTFDMTRAGVQSNEQFF,TGTGCCAGCAGTTACACTTTCGACATGACTAGAGCGGGAGTACAAAGCAATGAGCAGTTCTTC
TRBV5-6,-,-,TRBJ2-4,CASSLEGPKNIQYF,TGTGCCAGCAGCTTGGAAGGACCCAAAAACATTCAGTACTTC
TRBV5-5,few,-,TRBJ1-1,CASSLARGGDTEAFF,TGTGCCAGCAGCTTGGCGCGGGGGGGGGACACTGAAGCTTTCTTT